These 24 T cell receptor beta chains were sequenced from one sample in a study of control samples from healthy donors and cancer patients. Measured with immunoSEQ multiplex PCR; TCRdb has only the in-frame clones, and not every one. The sample holds 75,000 to 100,000 clones, roughly 82% seen once. Material for sequencing was blood. Receptor source: a man in his sixties in good health.

This clone was detected only once. The V call is TRBV30, the J call TRBJ1-1; D not certain. Germline CDR1 and CDR2: GTSNPN and SVGIG (reference sequence). This CDR3 has 14 residues. V was clipped by 1 base and J by 4 bases, with 13 bases between them. This CDR3 reads CAWSDLPEGTEAFF. Here the CDR3 DNA reads TGTGCCTGGAGTGACCTCCCCGAGGGCACTGAAGCTTTCTTT.

This sequence joins TRBV28 and TRBJ2-7; D gene ambiguous. The V gene lost 2 bases and the J gene lost 4 bases, with 6 bases spanning the gap. Germline values: CDR1 MDHEN, CDR2 SYDVKM. This CDR3 is built from 12 residues. The CDR3 reads CASSLASYEQYF. In DNA form, the CDR3 reads TGTGCCAGCAGTTTAGCTTCGTACGAGCAGTACTTC. Supplemented by reference TRBV28 and TRBJ2-7, the full variable domain reads DVKVTQSSRYLVKRTGEKVFLECVQDMDHENMFWYRQDPGLGLRLIYFSYDVKMKEKGDIPEGYSVSREKKERFSLILESASTNQTSMYLCASSLASYEQYFGPGTRLTVT.

The chain recombines TRBV25-1 with TRBJ2-3; 7 nucleotides align to TRBD2. The CDR3 spans 15 residues. After removal of 2 bases from V and 6 bases from J, the junction contained 8 bases not matched to a gene. Germline CDR1 and CDR2: MGHDK and SYGVNS. The chain's CDR3 is CASSEVRGEVDTQYF. For the CDR3, the DNA is TGTGCCAGCAGTGAAGTTCGGGGGGAGGTGGATACGCAGTATTTT.

The CDR3 coding sequence is TGTGCCAGTAGTATAAACAGTACAGGGAGGAGAAGGGACGAGCAGTACTTC. Translation: CASSINSTGRRRDEQYF. The J gene is TRBJ2-7, the V gene TRBV19; D possibly uses TRBD1 or TRBD2 (6 bases each). CDR1 and CDR2 (germline): LNHDA, SQIVND (reference sequence). The CDR3 is 17 amino acids. Trimming pared 2 bases from V and 5 bases from J, leaving 22 bases between.

The CDR3 region has the DNA TGTGCCAGTAGCAACAAACGGACAGGGGAAGAGACCCAGTACTTC. Amino acids: CASSNKRTGEETQYF. V is TRBV19 and J is TRBJ2-5; TRBD1 aligns across 9 bases. CDR1 and CDR2 (germline): LNHDA, SQIVND (reference sequence). The CDR3 spans 15 residues. V shed 6 bases, J shed 3 bases, and the junction held 8 bases outside the gene matches.

CDR3 sequence: CAWSVTDMIYGYTF. The CDR3 nucleotides are TGTGCCTGGAGTGTCACAGACATGATCTATGGCTACACCTTC. J is TRBJ1-2 and V is TRBV30; D is uncertain. The CDR3 has 14 residues. CDR1 GTSNPN and CDR2 SVGIG come from the germline V gene (reference sequence). V was pared by 0 bases and J by 4 bases, with 12 bases between. Drawing the rest from reference TRBV30 and TRBJ1-2, the complete variable domain is SQTIHQWPATLVQPVGSPLSLECTVEGTSNPNLYWYRQAAGRGLQLLFYSVGIGQISSEVPQNLSASRPQDRQFILSSKKLLLSDSGFYLCAWSVTDMIYGYTFGSGTRLTVV.

The CDR3 region is CASSVQGSNQPQHF. The CDR3 region has the DNA TGTGCCAGCAGTGTACAGGGGAGCAATCAGCCCCAGCATTTT. This chain joins TRBV2 and TRBJ1-5; 7 bases align to TRBD1. Per the germline V gene, CDR1 is SNHLY and CDR2 is FYNNEI. V shed 4 bases and J 1 base; nucleotides not matched to a gene: 1. CDR3 length: 14 residues.

The J gene is TRBJ2-5, the V gene TRBV30, with no clear D. The CDR3 covers 12 residues. CDR1 is GTSNPN, CDR2 SVGIG, per germline (reference sequence). Trimming cost V 5 bases and J 1 base, with 8 bases left between them. Written as DNA, the CDR3 is TGTGCCTGGGGACCCACCCAAGAGACCCAGTACTTC. This gives the protein CAWGPTQETQYF.

The J gene is TRBJ2-2, the V gene TRBV6-5; D unresolved. CDR1 and CDR2 from the germline V gene are MNHEY and SVGAGI. V was cut by 10 bases and J by 5 bases, with 11 bases left in between. CDR3 length: 12 amino acids. The CDR3 loop is CATERETGELFF. The CDR3, as DNA: TGTGCCACCGAAAGGGAAACCGGGGAGCTGTTTTTT.

This chain uses TRBV6-2 or TRBV6-3 with TRBJ1-5, with 7 bases fitting TRBD1. The CDR3 is 16 residues long. Germline CDR1 reads MNHEY; CDR2 reads SVGEGT. Germline trimming cut 5 bases from V and 0 bases from J; bases unmatched to any gene: 7. The DNA for the CDR3 is TGTGCCAGCAGTGGGACGACAGGGTCTAGCAATCAGCCCCAGCATTTT. This gives the protein CASSGTTGSSNQPQHF.

V gene TRBV11-2 combines with J gene TRBJ2-5; D call uncertain. Germline V gene lookup returns CDR1 SGHAT and CDR2 FQNNGV. Trimming took off 6 bases at V and 2 bases at J, with 19 bases between the two ends. This CDR3 is built from 16 residues. CDR3 nucleotides: TGTGCCAGCAGTCACGCCCCAGGAGTTACACAAGAGACCCAGTACTTC. It yields the protein CASSHAPGVTQETQYF.

The genes are TRBV5-5 and TRBJ2-3; D unresolved. Per the germline V gene, CDR1 is SGHKS and CDR2 is YYEKEE (reference sequence). This CDR3 is 13 amino acids long. V was trimmed by 4 bases and J by 1 base, leaving 7 bases between them. CDR3 sequence: CASSVQGTDTQYF. Here the CDR3 DNA reads TGTGCCAGCAGCGTCCAGGGCACAGATACGCAGTATTTT.

V is TRBV5-1 and J is TRBJ2-2; D gene ambiguous. The germline V and J ends were trimmed by 0 bases and 2 bases, with 8 bases remaining between them. The CDR3 consists of 15 residues. Germline V gives CDR1 SGHRS, CDR2 YFSETQ. The CDR3 region is CASSLADLNTGELFF. In DNA form, the CDR3 reads TGCGCCAGCAGCTTGGCCGACCTAAACACCGGGGAGCTGTTTTTT.

V and J are TRBV7-2 and TRBJ2-3, with no clear D. There are 14 residues in the CDR3. From germline, CDR1 is SGHTA and CDR2 FQGNSA. Trimming left V 5 bases short and J 1 base short, with 10 bases between. CDR3 sequence reads: CASSPLRGTDTQYF. The CDR3 DNA reads as TGTGCCAGCAGCCCTTTACGGGGCACAGATACGCAGTATTTT.

This chain joins TRBV7-9 and TRBJ1-1; 7 positions match TRBD1. V lost 5 bases, J lost 1 base, and 1 base stayed unmatched. Germline V lookup: CDR1 SEHNR, CDR2 FQNEAQ (reference sequence). The CDR3 totals 13 residues. CDR3 in amino acids: CASSQGGNTEAFF. The DNA of the CDR3 is TGTGCCAGCAGCCAGGGGGGGAACACTGAAGCTTTCTTT.

This chain connects TRBV30 to TRBJ1-2; TRBD1 is a possible D gene (6 bases). Trimming removed 4 bases from V and 6 bases from J, with 12 bases in between. The germline V gene encodes CDR1 GTSNPN and CDR2 SVGIG (reference sequence). This CDR3 region has 12 residues. This chain's CDR3 is CAWNGGADGYTF. CDR3 bases: TGTGCCTGGAACGGGGGGGCGGATGGCTACACCTTC. Using reference TRBV30 and TRBJ1-2 for the parts outside the CDR3, the full variable domain is SQTIHQWPATLVQPVGSPLSLECTVEGTSNPNLYWYRQAAGRGLQLLFYSVGIGQISSEVPQNLSASRPQDRQFILSSKKLLLSDSGFYLCAWNGGADGYTFGSGTRLTVV.

The gene calls are TRBV2 and TRBJ2-6; D possibly matches TRBD1 or TRBD2 (5 bases each). The CDR3 consists of 17 residues. Germline V gives CDR1 SNHLY, CDR2 FYNNEI. Trimming took off 3 bases at V and 4 bases at J, with 16 bases between the two ends. The CDR3 coding sequence is TGTGCCAGCAGTGAGGTGCCGCTCGGGACCGGGGCCAACGTCCTGACTTTC. Translated, it gives CASSEVPLGTGANVLTF.

The V gene is TRBV12-3 or TRBV12-4, the J gene TRBJ1-1, with D tentatively TRBD1 (5 bases). Trimming shortened V by 6 bases and J by 1 base, and 9 bases separated the two germline ends. The CDR3 is 13 amino acids. The CDR3: CASSPTGNTEAFF. In DNA form, the CDR3 reads TGTGCCAGCAGCCCCACAGGGAACACTGAAGCTTTCTTT.

The chain carries TRBV23-1 and TRBJ1-4; 7 bases are a match to TRBD1. TRBV23-1 is recorded as an ORF, its role being uncertain. J lost 3 bases, V lost 6 bases, and 4 bases had no gene match. The CDR3 spans 14 residues. CDR3 protein: CASRPGQSNEKLFF. CDR3 bases: TGCGCCAGCAGGCCGGGACAGTCTAATGAAAAACTGTTTTTT.

This sequence joins TRBV7-8 and TRBJ1-3, with TRBD1 identical over 7 bases. V gave up 4 bases and J gave up 0 bases; unmatched junction bases: 12. This CDR3 contains 18 residues. CDR1 and CDR2 from the germline V gene are SGHVS and FQNEAQ. CDR3 region: CASSSKRTGRHSGNTIYF. The CDR3 nucleotides are TGTGCCAGCAGCTCAAAACGGACAGGCCGACACTCTGGAAACACCATATATTTT.

The chain couples TRBV28 to TRBJ2-7; possibly TRBD1 for D (6 bases). With 4 bases removed from V and 5 bases from J, the gap between germline ends came to 21 bases. The CDR3 length is 16 residues. The germline V gene encodes CDR1 MDHEN and CDR2 SYDVKM. In nucleotides, the CDR3 is TGTGCCAGCAGTTCTCGGTGGGGCAGGGGCGCCCACGAGCAGTACTTC. As protein: CASSSRWGRGAHEQYF. Drawing the rest from reference TRBV28 and TRBJ2-7, the complete variable domain is DVKVTQSSRYLVKRTGEKVFLECVQDMDHENMFWYRQDPGLGLRLIYFSYDVKMKEKGDIPEGYSVSREKKERFSLILESASTNQTSMYLCASSSRWGRGAHEQYFGPGTRLTVT.

V gene TRBV19 combines with J gene TRBJ2-1, with 12 bases matching TRBD2. Germline-derived CDR1 and CDR2 are LNHDA and SQIVND (reference sequence). The length of the CDR3 is 16 residues. The V gene end was trimmed by 7 bases and the J gene end by 4 bases; junction bases not matched to a gene: 8. The CDR3 DNA sequence: TGTGCCAGTACTCGGAGGACTAGCGGGATTTACAATGAGCAGTTCTTC. It encodes CASTRRTSGIYNEQFF.

This chain joins TRBV29-1 and TRBJ2-7; tentatively, D is TRBD2 (6 bases). Trimming pared 8 bases from V and 5 bases from J, leaving 34 bases between. The CDR3 has 18 amino acids. Germline V gene sequence: CDR1 SQVTM, CDR2 ANQGSEA. The CDR3 loop reads CSPPEEVRGTLERDEQYF. The CDR3 DNA reads TGCAGCCCCCCCGAGGAGGTGCGGGGTACCCTGGAGCGGGACGAGCAGTACTTC.

The chain combines TRBV4-1 with TRBJ2-1, with 13 bases matching TRBD2. Germline V gene sequence: CDR1 MGHRA, CDR2 YSYEKL. V shed 0 bases and J 4 bases; nucleotides not matched to a gene: 6. The length of the CDR3 is 18 residues. CDR3 sequence reads: CASSQDAGLAGRYNEQFF. The CDR3 DNA sequence: TGCGCCAGCAGCCAAGATGCGGGACTAGCGGGGAGGTACAATGAGCAGTTCTTC.